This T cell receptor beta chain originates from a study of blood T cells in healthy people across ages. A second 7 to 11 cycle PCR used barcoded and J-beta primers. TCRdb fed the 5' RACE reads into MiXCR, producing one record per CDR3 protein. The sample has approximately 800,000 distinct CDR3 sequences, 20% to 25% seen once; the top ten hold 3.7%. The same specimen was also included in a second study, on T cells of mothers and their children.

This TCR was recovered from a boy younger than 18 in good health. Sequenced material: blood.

Here the CDR3 DNA reads TGTGCCAGCAGCAGGGGAGACAGGGTCGGGTTCGGCTACACCTTC. It codes for CASSRGDRVGFGYTF. The chain is built from TRBV13 and TRBJ1-2; TRBD1 aligns across 7 bases. The CDR3 is 15 residues long. Germline-derived CDR1 and CDR2 are PRHDT and FYEKMQ (reference sequence). The trim removed 5 bases at V and 8 bases at J, leaving 14 bases unmatched. Together with reference TRBV13 and TRBJ1-2, the CDR3 gives the full variable domain: AAGVIQSPRHLIKEKRETATLKCYPIPRHDTVYWYQQGPGQDPQFLISFYEKMQSDKGSIPDRFSAQQFSDYHSELNMSSLELGDSALYFCASSRGDRVGFGYTFGSGTRLTVV.